This T cell receptor beta chain was sequenced for a study of vaccination and CD4 T cells after COVID-19. The overall study: The cells in question were stimulated using overlapping spike peptides derived from SARS-CoV-2, HCoV-NL63, HCoV-OC43 and HCoV-229E.

As concerns this clonotype: The antigen is unknown.

Treatment defined: roughly ten-day PBMC culture with coronavirus spike peptide pools or control peptides (ViraFEST assay). The CDR3 length is 13 residues. Germline assignment: CDR1 DFQATT and CDR2 SNEGSKA (reference sequence). V lost 3 bases and J lost 8, with 13 bases in between. The Oncomine TCR Beta short-read assay was applied to DNA of cultured CD4+ T cells. TCRdb fed the PCR reads into MiXCR, producing one record per CDR3 protein. The top ten clones hold approximately 18% of a sample with under 25,000 distinct CDR3 sequences, 65% to 80% of them seen once. Study-level results: Convalescent patients saw a median around 86% of their reactive clones show up only after vaccination.

The TCR originated in a human donor who received a COVID-19 vaccine. The gene calls are TRBV20-1 and TRBJ1-4, with D possibly being TRBD1 (5 bases). Here the sequenced sample was CD4+ T cells from blood, cultured in vitro, taken after SARS-CoV-2 vaccination. CDR3 residues: CSARRGEGEKLFF. As DNA, the CDR3 is TGCAGTGCTAGGAGGGGCGAGGGAGAAAAACTGTTTTTT.